This TCR beta chain was observed in a study of T cells in localized non-small cell lung cancer (dated by TCRdb to about 2020). Study-level background: The study examined T cell repertoires in approximately 240 patients with early-stage NSCLC and compared tumors with uninvolved tumor-adjacent lungs. The mean age of the NSCLC patients was approximately 71 years, with about 130 men and about a hundred women. The cohort was made up of hundreds of treatment-naive NSCLC patients whose localized lung tumors had been resected. The paper's findings and limits, for the study overall: Longer overall survival was associated with higher blood T cell density, whereas shorter survival was associated with higher adjacent-lung clonality. Since the design was exploratory, TCR variables were selected using unadjusted p-values with no false-discovery rate correction. The highest T cell clonality was observed in uninvolved tumor-adjacent lung, where clonality exceeded that of tumor, suggesting that antigenic responses were more focused in uninvolved tumor-adjacent lung. A median of roughly 58 of the top 100 tumor clones were detected in paired uninvolved adjacent lung, and 28 of these tumor clones were also found among the top 100 clones of the paired uninvolved adjacent lung. Because multi-region tumor sequencing was not done, intratumor heterogeneity could not be ruled out.

This clone was counted a few times. What antigen it recognizes has not been identified. The input lacks base qualities; no much larger clone sits a single base away. Including the terminal cysteine and phenylalanine, the CDR3 comprises 15 residues. Only the CDR3 DNA stays, 45 bases, in frame from base 1. V is pared back by 1 base and J by 4 bases, with 11 bases lying between the germline termini. Sequences SGHTA (CDR1) and FQGNSA (CDR2) are obtained from the germline V gene. TCR beta CDR3 regions were sequenced from DNA using the immunoSEQ Assay. The original pipeline was this. T cell density was computed as TCR beta template counts normalized to usable DNA estimated by amplifying housekeeping genes. Using the preseqR package, richness was estimated by extrapolating to 120,000 templates for tissue samples and 400,000 templates for PBMC samples. Clonality was calculated as one minus Pielou's evenness. Tissue-enriched TCRs were identified through differential abundance testing performed on productive amino-acid clonotypes, with a minimum total count of 5 and an alpha of 0.1. Repertoire overlap between compartments was quantified with the Jaccard Index and Morisita Overlap Index. GLIPH clustered TCR beta CDR3s with public tetramer-defined viral CDR3s; viral motifs required at least three viral sequences plus V-gene enrichment. Held by TCRdb, this immuneACCESS table contains in-frame sequences only and omits some clones. Under half of the omission traces to an unresolved V gene where checked; the cause of the rest is unknown. V and J calls plus clone size are reproduced from that table; the DNA served to infer D and trimming. The sample records about 14,000 clones, around 85% of which are singletons. About 3.9% of the sample comes from the top ten.

At diagnosis, tumor, uninvolved tumor-adjacent lung and peripheral blood were collected and then preserved as a mix of FFPE and fresh-frozen material. Blood samples were analyzed as peripheral blood mononuclear cells for TCR repertoire profiling. The sample here was peripheral blood, taken before any cancer treatment. This chain is built from TRBV7-2 and TRBJ1-5; no D gene can be assigned with confidence. This clonotype originated in a woman aged 40-70 years with stage I lung adenocarcinoma. The CDR3 in this case is CASSLESAENQPQHF. In nucleotide form, the sequence is TGTGCCAGCAGCTTAGAATCGGCAGAGAATCAGCCCCAGCATTTT.